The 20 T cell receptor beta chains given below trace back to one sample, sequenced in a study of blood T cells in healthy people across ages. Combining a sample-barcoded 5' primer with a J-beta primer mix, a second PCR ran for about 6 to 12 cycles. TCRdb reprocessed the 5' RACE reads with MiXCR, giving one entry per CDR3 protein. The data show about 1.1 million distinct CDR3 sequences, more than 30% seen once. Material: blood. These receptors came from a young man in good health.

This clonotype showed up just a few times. CDR3 amino acids: CASSLTGNTGELFF. CDR3 bases: TGTGCCAGCTCTTTGACAGGGAACACCGGGGAGCTGTTTTTT. The chain uses TRBV12-3 or TRBV12-4 and TRBJ2-2; D is possibly TRBD1 (6 bases). This CDR3 is built from 14 residues. Trimming shortened V by 8 bases and J by 1 base, and 11 bases separated the two germline ends.

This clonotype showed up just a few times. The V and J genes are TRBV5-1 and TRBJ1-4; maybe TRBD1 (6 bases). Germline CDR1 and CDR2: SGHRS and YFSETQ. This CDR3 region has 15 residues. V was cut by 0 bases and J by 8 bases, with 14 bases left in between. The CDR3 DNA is TGCGCCAGCAGCTTGGAAGGGACAAACCGGGAAAAACTGTTTTTT. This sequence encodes CASSLEGTNREKLFF.

CDR3 region: CATSGERRILQGSEAFF. CDR3 DNA sequence: TGTGCCACCAGCGGGGAAAGACGAATTTTACAGGGCTCTGAAGCTTTCTTT. The chain links TRBV15 to TRBJ1-1, with D possibly TRBD1 on 6 matching bases. CDR1 and CDR2 (germline): LNHNV, YYDKDF (reference sequence). With 5 bases removed from V and 6 bases from J, the gap between germline ends came to 25 bases. CDR3 length: 17 residues.

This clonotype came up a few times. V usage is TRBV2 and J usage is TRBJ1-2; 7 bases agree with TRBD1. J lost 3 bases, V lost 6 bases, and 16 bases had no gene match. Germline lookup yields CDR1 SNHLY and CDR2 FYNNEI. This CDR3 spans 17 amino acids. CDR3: CASRDNRDRKGHYGYTF. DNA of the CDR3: TGTGCCAGCAGAGATAACCGGGACAGAAAAGGCCACTATGGCTACACCTTC.

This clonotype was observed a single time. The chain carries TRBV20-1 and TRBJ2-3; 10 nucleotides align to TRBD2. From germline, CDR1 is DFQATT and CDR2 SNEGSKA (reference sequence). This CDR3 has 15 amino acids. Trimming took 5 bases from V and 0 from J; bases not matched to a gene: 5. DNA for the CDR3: TGCAGTGCTTTTCTAGCGGGGGAAAGCACAGATACGCAGTATTTT. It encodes CSAFLAGESTDTQYF.

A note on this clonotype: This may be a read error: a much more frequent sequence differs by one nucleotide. The CDR3 sequence: CASSYQFTAYNEQYF. CDR3 bases: TGTGCCAGCAGCTACCAGTTTACCGCCTACAATGAGCAGTACTTC. The chain carries TRBV7-9 and TRBJ2-5, with D unresolved. V lost 4 bases and J lost 11, with 23 bases in between. Germline CDR1 is SEHNR and CDR2 is FQNEAQ (reference sequence). The CDR3 runs to 15 residues.

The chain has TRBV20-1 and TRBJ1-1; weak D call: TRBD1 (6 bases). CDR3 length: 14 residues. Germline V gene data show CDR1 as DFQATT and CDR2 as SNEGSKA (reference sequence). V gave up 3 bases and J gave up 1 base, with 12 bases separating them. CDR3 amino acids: CSARVGAPNTEAFF. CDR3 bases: TGCAGTGCTAGGGTGGGGGCCCCGAACACTGAAGCTTTCTTT.

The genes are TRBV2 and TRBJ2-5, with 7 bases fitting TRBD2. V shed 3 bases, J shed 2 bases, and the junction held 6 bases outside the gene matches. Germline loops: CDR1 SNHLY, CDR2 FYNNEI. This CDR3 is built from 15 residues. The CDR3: CASSDQTSEQETQYF. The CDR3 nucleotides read TGTGCCAGCAGTGACCAAACTAGCGAACAAGAGACCCAGTACTTC.

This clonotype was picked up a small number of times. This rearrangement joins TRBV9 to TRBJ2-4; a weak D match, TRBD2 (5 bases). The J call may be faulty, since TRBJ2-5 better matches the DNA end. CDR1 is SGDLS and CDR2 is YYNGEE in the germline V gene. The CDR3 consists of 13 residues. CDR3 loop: CASSTGEIETQYF. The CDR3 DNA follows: TGTGCCAGCAGCACCGGGGAGATAGAGACCCAGTACTTC.

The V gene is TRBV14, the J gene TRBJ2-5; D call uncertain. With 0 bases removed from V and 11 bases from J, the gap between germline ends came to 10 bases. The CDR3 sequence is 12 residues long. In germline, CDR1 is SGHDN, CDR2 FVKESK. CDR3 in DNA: TGTGCCAGCAGCCAAGAGCCGGGTCGGCAGTACTTC. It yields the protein CASSQEPGRQYF.

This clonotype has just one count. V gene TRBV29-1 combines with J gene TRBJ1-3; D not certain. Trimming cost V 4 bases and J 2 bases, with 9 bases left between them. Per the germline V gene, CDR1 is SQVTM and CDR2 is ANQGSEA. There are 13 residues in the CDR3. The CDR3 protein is CSVVGQAGNTIYF. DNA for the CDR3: TGCAGCGTTGTTGGCCAGGCTGGAAACACCATATATTTT.

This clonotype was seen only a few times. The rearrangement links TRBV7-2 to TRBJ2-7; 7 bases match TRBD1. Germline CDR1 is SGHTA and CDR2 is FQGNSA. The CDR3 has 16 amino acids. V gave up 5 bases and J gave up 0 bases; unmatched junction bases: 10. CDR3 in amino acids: CASSNRPGTVSYEQYF. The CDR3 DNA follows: TGTGCCAGCAGCAATAGGCCCGGGACAGTCTCCTACGAGCAGTACTTC.

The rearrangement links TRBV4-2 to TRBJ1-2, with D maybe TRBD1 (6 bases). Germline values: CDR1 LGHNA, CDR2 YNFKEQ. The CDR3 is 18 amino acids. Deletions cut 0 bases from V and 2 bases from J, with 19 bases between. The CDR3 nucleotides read TGTGCCAGCAGCCAAGACGGCACTAGGACAGTACTAAACTATGGCTACACCTTC. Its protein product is CASSQDGTRTVLNYGYTF.

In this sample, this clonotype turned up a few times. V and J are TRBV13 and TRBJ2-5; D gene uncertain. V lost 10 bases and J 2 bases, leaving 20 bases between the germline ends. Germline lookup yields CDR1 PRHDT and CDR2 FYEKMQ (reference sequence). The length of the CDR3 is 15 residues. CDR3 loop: CATYDMGLLQETQYF. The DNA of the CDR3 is TGTGCCACCTACGACATGGGCCTTCTGCAAGAGACCCAGTACTTC.

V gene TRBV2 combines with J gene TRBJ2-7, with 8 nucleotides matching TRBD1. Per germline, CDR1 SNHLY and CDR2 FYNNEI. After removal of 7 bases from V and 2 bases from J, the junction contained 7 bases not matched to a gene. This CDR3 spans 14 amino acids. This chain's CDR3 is CASKIDRGTYEQYF. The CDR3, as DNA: TGTGCCAGCAAAATCGACAGGGGAACCTACGAGCAGTACTTC.

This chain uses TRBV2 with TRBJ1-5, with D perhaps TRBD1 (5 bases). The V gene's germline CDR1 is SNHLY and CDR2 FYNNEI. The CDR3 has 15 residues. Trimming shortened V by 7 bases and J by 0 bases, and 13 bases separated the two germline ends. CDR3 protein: CASKGGTISNQPQHF. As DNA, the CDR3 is TGTGCCAGCAAGGGAGGGACCATTAGCAATCAGCCCCAGCATTTT.

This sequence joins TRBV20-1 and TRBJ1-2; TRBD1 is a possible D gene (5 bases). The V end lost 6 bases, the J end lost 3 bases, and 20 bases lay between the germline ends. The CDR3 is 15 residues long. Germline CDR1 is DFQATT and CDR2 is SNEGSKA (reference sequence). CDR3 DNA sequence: TGCAGTGCCCCTAGGACCAGGGAAGGCGACTATGGCTACACCTTC. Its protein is CSAPRTREGDYGYTF.

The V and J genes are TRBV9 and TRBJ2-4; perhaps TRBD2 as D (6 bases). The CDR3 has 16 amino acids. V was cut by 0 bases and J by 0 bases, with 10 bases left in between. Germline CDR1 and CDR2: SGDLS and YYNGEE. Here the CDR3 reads CASSVGGTLAKNIQYF. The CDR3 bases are TGTGCCAGCAGCGTAGGCGGGACCCTAGCCAAAAACATTCAGTACTTC.

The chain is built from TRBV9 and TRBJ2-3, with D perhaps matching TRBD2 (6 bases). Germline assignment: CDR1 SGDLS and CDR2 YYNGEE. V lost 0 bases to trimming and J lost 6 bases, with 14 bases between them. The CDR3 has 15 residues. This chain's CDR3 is CASSVAGVRMDTQYF. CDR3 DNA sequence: TGTGCCAGCAGCGTAGCGGGGGTGCGTATGGATACGCAGTATTTT. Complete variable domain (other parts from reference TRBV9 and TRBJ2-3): DSGVTQTPKHLITATGQRVTLRCSPRSGDLSVYWYQQSLDQGLQFLIQYYNGEERAKGNILERFSAQQFPDLHSELNLSSLELGDSALYFCASSVAGVRMDTQYFGPGTRLTVL.

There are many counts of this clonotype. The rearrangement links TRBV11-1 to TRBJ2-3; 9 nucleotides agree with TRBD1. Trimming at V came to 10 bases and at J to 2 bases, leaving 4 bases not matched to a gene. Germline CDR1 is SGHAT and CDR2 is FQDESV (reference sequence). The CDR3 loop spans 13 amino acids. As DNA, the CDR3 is TGTGCCATTCGGGACAGGGACACAGATACGCAGTATTTT. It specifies CAIRDRDTDTQYF.